Here is one TCR beta chain with its context. Profiled with immunoSEQ multiplex PCR; TCRdb holds only in-frame clones, not every one. This sample has roughly 260,000 clones; roughly 86% occur once, and the top ten carry over 2.5%. These data come from a study of blood T cell repertoires in COVID-19. The CDR3 is 15 amino acids. Trimming left V 4 bases short and J 5 bases short, with 17 bases between. Germline CDR1 and CDR2: MGHDK and SYGVNS. The rearrangement uses TRBV25-1 and TRBJ1-1; no firm D call. The TCR comes from a woman aged 18-35 years who had recovered from COVID-19. The source material was PBMCs or T cells enriched from blood (not recorded which). The CDR3 coding sequence is TGTGCCAGCAGTGGTCGGACGGGGAGAGGGACTGAAGCTTTCTTT. Its translation: CASSGRTGRGTEAFF. Complete variable domain (other parts from reference TRBV25-1 and TRBJ1-1): EADIYQTPRYLVIGTGKKITLECSQTMGHDKMYWYQQDPGMELHLIHYSYGVNSTEKGDLSSESTVSRIRTEHFPLTLESARPSHTSQYLCASSGRTGRGTEAFFGQGTRLTVV.